The 27 T cell receptor beta chains below were found in one sample sequenced in a study of blood T cell repertoires in COVID-19. Method: immunoSEQ multiplex PCR; TCRdb's copy keeps in-frame clones and lacks some. The data show about 200,000 clones, 80% to 90% seen once. The sample comprised peripheral blood. Receptors were obtained from a young man who had recovered from COVID-19.

The rearrangement joins TRBV6-5 to TRBJ1-1; no clear D. The V gene lost 6 bases and the J gene lost 1 base, with 9 bases spanning the gap. The CDR3 sequence is 13 residues long. Germline values: CDR1 MNHEY, CDR2 SVGAGI. The CDR3 coding sequence is TGTGCCAGCAGACGACTCAAGAACACTGAAGCTTTCTTT. It translates to CASRRLKNTEAFF.

The V call is TRBV11-2, the J call TRBJ2-7, with TRBD2 matching 7 bases. Germline CDR1 reads SGHAT; CDR2 reads FQNNGV. V shed 7 bases, J shed 4 bases, and the junction held 13 bases outside the gene matches. This CDR3 is built from 15 residues. CDR3: CASIPNTGGMYEQYF. The CDR3 DNA reads TGTGCCAGCATCCCCAATACCGGGGGGATGTACGAGCAGTACTTC.

The genes are TRBV4-1 and TRBJ1-2; 8 bases map to TRBD1. Germline V gene sequence: CDR1 MGHRA, CDR2 YSYEKL. The length of the CDR3 is 14 residues. J was trimmed by 1 base and V by 8 bases; bases with no gene match: 6. The CDR3 loop reads CASGRTGINYGYTF. CDR3 coding DNA: TGCGCCAGCGGACGGACAGGGATTAACTATGGCTACACCTTC.

This clone was counted a few times. The chain joins TRBV6-1 to TRBJ1-6, with no clear D. Germline V gene sequence: CDR1 MNHNS, CDR2 SASEGT. Trimming pared 3 bases from V and 0 bases from J, leaving 12 bases between. This CDR3 contains 17 residues. In DNA form, the CDR3 reads TGTGCCAGCAGTGAGGAGGCGTCGAGCTCCTATAATTCACCCCTCCACTTT. Translating it yields CASSEEASSSYNSPLHF.

The chain is built from TRBV3-1 (or the pseudogene TRBV3-2) and TRBJ2-3; 7 nucleotides align to TRBD1. V lost 3 bases and J lost 4; bases outside the gene matches: 13. The CDR3 has 17 residues. Germline V lookup: CDR1 LGHDT, CDR2 YNNKEL (reference sequence). This CDR3 reads CASSHDLGQGVADTQYF. The DNA of the CDR3 is TGTGCCAGCAGCCACGATTTGGGGCAGGGGGTTGCAGATACGCAGTATTTT.

The chain couples TRBV9 to TRBJ2-1; 9 bases agree with TRBD1. Germline trimming cut 5 bases from V and 9 bases from J; bases unmatched to any gene: 6. The CDR3 totals 13 residues. Germline values: CDR1 SGDLS, CDR2 YYNGEE. The CDR3 nucleotides read TGTGCCAGCAGACAGACAGGGGGTAGTGAGCAGTTCTTC. This gives the protein CASRQTGGSEQFF.

The gene calls are TRBV12-5 and TRBJ1-2, with D tentatively TRBD1 (6 bases). The CDR3 loop spans 13 amino acids. The germline V gene encodes CDR1 LGHNT and CDR2 FRNRAP. V was trimmed by 6 bases and J by 6 bases, leaving 14 bases between them. This chain's CDR3 is CASGRGPYHGYTF. The CDR3 DNA follows: TGTGCTAGTGGGCGGGGGCCCTATCATGGCTACACCTTC.

The V gene is TRBV6-1, the J gene TRBJ2-1; D is unresolved. CDR1 is MNHNS, CDR2 SASEGT, per germline. This CDR3 is built from 14 residues. The V end was cut by 1 base, the J end by 4 bases, with 8 bases between. CDR3 sequence (DNA): TGTGCCAGCAGTGAAGGGCGACTTTACAATGAGCAGTTCTTC. Residues: CASSEGRLYNEQFF.

V and J are TRBV5-4 and TRBJ2-7; 7 bases match TRBD1. V trimming: 4 bases; J trimming: 6 bases; junction bases outside the gene matches: 7. This CDR3 is built from 13 residues. From germline, CDR1 is SGHNT and CDR2 YYREEE (reference sequence). CDR3 sequence (DNA): TGTGCCAGCAGCACTCGGACAGGCGGCGAGCAGTACTTC. Translating it yields CASSTRTGGEQYF.

This chain joins TRBV19 and TRBJ1-1; D may be TRBD1 (5 bases). This CDR3 contains 15 residues. Trimming removed 3 bases at V and 5 bases at J, with 16 bases between. Per the germline V gene, CDR1 is LNHDA and CDR2 is SQIVND (reference sequence). The chain's CDR3 is CASSIGREGRTEAFF. The CDR3 region has the DNA TGTGCCAGTAGTATCGGCAGGGAGGGACGAACTGAAGCTTTCTTT.

The chain carries TRBV5-4 and TRBJ1-1; tentatively, D is TRBD1 (6 bases). The CDR3 totals 16 residues. Trimming stripped 0 bases from V and 5 bases from J, with 17 bases between. Germline CDR1 reads SGHNT; CDR2 reads YYREEE (reference sequence). The CDR3 spells CASSLERMRGGTEAFF. In DNA form, the CDR3 reads TGTGCCAGCAGCTTGGAACGGATGAGGGGGGGAACTGAAGCTTTCTTT.

J is TRBJ1-6 and V is TRBV7-9, with D hard to call. The V gene's germline CDR1 is SEHNR and CDR2 FQNEAQ (reference sequence). Trimming took 7 bases from V and 11 from J, leaving 12 bases between them. The CDR3 extends over 12 amino acids. This CDR3 is CASTLQVAPLHF. CDR3 sequence (DNA): TGTGCCAGCACCCTTCAGGTGGCACCCCTCCACTTT.

This clone showed up just a few times. The genes are TRBV5-1 and TRBJ2-2; TRBD1 aligns across 11 bases. The CDR3 length is 16 residues. The germline V gene encodes CDR1 SGHRS and CDR2 YFSETQ. Losses at the gene ends were 3 bases for V and 8 bases for J; bases not matched to a gene: 9. The CDR3 nucleotides read TGCGCCAGCAGCTCCCCGGGACAGGGGGACGGGGGGGAGCTGTTTTTT. Its translation: CASSSPGQGDGGELFF.

The chain uses TRBV18 and TRBJ1-1; D possibly corresponds to TRBD1 (6 bases). Per the germline V gene, CDR1 is KGHSH and CDR2 is LQKENI. The CDR3 is 13 residues long. Trimming took off 5 bases at V and 7 bases at J, with 14 bases between the two ends. CDR3 loop: CASSSNRVSEAFF. The CDR3 DNA follows: TGTGCCAGCTCATCAAACAGGGTGAGTGAAGCTTTCTTT.

The chain employs TRBV7-6 and TRBJ2-3; TRBD1 agrees at 8 bases. With V trimmed by 5 bases and J by 2 bases, 6 bases remained unmatched. The CDR3 is 15 amino acids. The germline V gene has CDR1 SGHVS and CDR2 FNYEAQ. DNA of the CDR3: TGTGCCAGCAGCCCCGACAGGGGACCCACAGATACGCAGTATTTT. This gives the protein CASSPDRGPTDTQYF.

CDR3 bases: TGTGCCAGTAGTCCTCTGCGGGGGATCTACAATGAGCAGTTCTTC. This sequence encodes CASSPLRGIYNEQFF. V gene TRBV19 combines with J gene TRBJ2-1; 7 positions match TRBD2. CDR3 size: 15 residues. J was trimmed by 3 bases and V by 5 bases; bases with no gene match: 7. Germline V CDR1 and CDR2: LNHDA, SQIVND (reference sequence).

This chain connects TRBV5-4 to TRBJ2-7, with a tentative D call TRBD1 (5 bases). Trimming removed 0 bases at V and 4 bases at J, with 8 bases between. The CDR3 length is 13 residues. Germline V gives CDR1 SGHNT, CDR2 YYREEE (reference sequence). The DNA for the CDR3 is TGTGCCAGCAGCTTGGACAGGATATACGAGCAGTACTTC. Residues: CASSLDRIYEQYF.

CDR3 sequence reads: CASSNNRDNLNNEQFF. In DNA, the CDR3 is TGTGCCAGCAGTAATAACCGGGACAACCTTAACAATGAGCAGTTCTTC. This chain joins TRBV9 and TRBJ2-1, with TRBD1 as a possible D gene (6 bases). The CDR3 has 16 amino acids. V gave up 5 bases and J gave up 5 bases, with 20 bases separating them. The germline V gene encodes CDR1 SGDLS and CDR2 YYNGEE.

The rearrangement joins TRBV21-1 to TRBJ2-4; the D call of TRBD2 is as the table states it, not checked on the DNA. TRBV21-1 is given as a pseudogene. The CDR3 loop spans 13 amino acids. The CDR3 DNA sequence: TGTGCCGGCCGGAGGGGCTCCAAAAACATTCAGTACTTC. Amino acids: CAGRRGSKNIQYF.

The chain carries TRBV12-3 or TRBV12-4 and TRBJ1-6; 7 bases match TRBD1. V dropped 7 bases and J dropped 9; count of bases not matched to a gene: 3. The CDR3 consists of 12 residues. The CDR3 DNA follows: TGTGCCAGCAACGCAGGGGGTTCACCCCTCCACTTT. It specifies CASNAGGSPLHF.

The chain joins TRBV5-1 to TRBJ2-3; possible D gene TRBD1, 5 bases. Per germline, CDR1 SGHRS and CDR2 YFSETQ. The V end lost 4 bases, the J end lost 6 bases, and 15 bases lay between the germline ends. The CDR3 has 14 amino acids. The CDR3 loop reads CASSLEQESDTQYF. CDR3 DNA sequence: TGCGCCAGCAGCCTCGAACAGGAGTCGGATACGCAGTATTTT.

The sample holds one count of this clone. The chain joins TRBV19 to TRBJ2-1; D is unresolved. CDR1 and CDR2 (germline): LNHDA, SQIVND (reference sequence). This CDR3 spans 13 amino acids. V was shortened by 3 bases and J by 3 bases, with 6 bases between the two germline ends. The CDR3 DNA is TGTGCCAGTAGTATTGGCCTCTACAATGAGCAGTTCTTC. It encodes CASSIGLYNEQFF.

The chain combines TRBV5-4 with TRBJ1-2; perhaps TRBD1 as D (6 bases). Germline CDR1 and CDR2: SGHNT and YYREEE (reference sequence). The CDR3 has 14 residues. V lost 3 bases to trimming and J lost 2 bases, with 11 bases between them. CDR3 bases: TGTGCCAGCAGCTCCCCGACAGGAAACTATGGCTACACCTTC. Translating gives CASSSPTGNYGYTF.

The rearrangement links TRBV9 to TRBJ1-4, with TRBD1 identical over 7 bases. V shed 4 bases and J 1 base; nucleotides not matched to a gene: 10. This CDR3 spans 17 amino acids. The germline gives CDR1 SGDLS, CDR2 YYNGEE. The CDR3 sequence is CASSPFAGGLTNEKLFF. The CDR3 bases are TGTGCCAGCAGCCCCTTTGCAGGGGGGTTAACTAATGAAAAACTGTTTTTT.

This chain uses TRBV10-3 with TRBJ2-1, with 10 bases that match TRBD2. The CDR3 is 13 amino acids. In germline, CDR1 is ENHRY, CDR2 SYGVKD. The trim removed 9 bases at V and 9 bases at J, leaving 8 bases unmatched. The CDR3 loop reads CAITGTSVGEQFF. CDR3 bases: TGTGCCATAACAGGGACTAGCGTCGGTGAGCAGTTCTTC.

V is TRBV5-4 and J is TRBJ1-2; 8 bases map to TRBD1. This CDR3 region has 15 residues. The junction had 16 bases not matched to a gene; V was cut back by 9 bases and J by 6 bases. Looked up from germline, CDR1 is SGHNT and CDR2 is YYREEE (reference sequence). The DNA of the CDR3 is TGTGCCACCGGGGACCACACAGGGGGAAGGGATGGCTACACCTTC. Translating gives CATGDHTGGRDGYTF. Using reference TRBV5-4 and TRBJ1-2 for the parts outside the CDR3, the full variable domain is ETGVTQSPTHLIKTRGQQVTLRCSSQSGHNTVSWYQQALGQGPQFIFQYYREEENGRGNFPPRFSGLQFPNYSSELNVNALELDDSALYLCATGDHTGGRDGYTFGSGTRLTVV.

V and J are TRBV2 and TRBJ2-1; 7 nucleotides line up with TRBD2. V trimming: 7 bases; J trimming: 12 bases; junction bases outside the gene matches: 6. The CDR3 extends over 11 amino acids. In germline, CDR1 is SNHLY, CDR2 FYNNEI. The CDR3 is CASTLGLGQFF. The CDR3 nucleotides read TGTGCCAGCACGCTCGGACTAGGGCAGTTCTTC.